The 32 T cell receptor beta chains listed next were all sequenced from one sample in a study of graft-versus-host responses after intestinal transplantation. Method: immunoSEQ multiplex PCR; TCRdb's copy keeps in-frame clones and lacks some. The table includes about 88,000 clones, roughly 92% detected once. No antigen is known for these receptors. The sequenced sample was unstimulated CD4+ T cells sorted from spleen or lymph node cells, obtained before intestinal transplant. All receptors derive from a human donor who received an intestinal transplant.

This clone was recorded once. The chain has TRBV30 and TRBJ1-1; TRBD1 matches 7 bases. From germline, CDR1 is GTSNPN and CDR2 SVGIG (reference sequence). The CDR3 is 13 residues long. V shed 6 bases and J 3 bases; nucleotides not matched to a gene: 7. CDR3: CACRQGGYTEAFF. DNA for the CDR3: TGTGCCTGTCGACAGGGTGGGTACACTGAAGCTTTCTTT.

The CDR3 nucleotides are TGCGCCAGCAGTCTTAGGCCCGTGAGGTACAATGAGCAGTTCTTC. Amino acid sequence: CASSLRPVRYNEQFF. V gene TRBV23-1 combines with J gene TRBJ2-1; D not certain. TRBV23-1 is marked as an open reading frame, function uncertain. The CDR3 consists of 15 residues. V lost 4 bases and J lost 4, with 14 bases in between.

The chain is built from TRBV29-1 and TRBJ1-2; D not resolved. V was shortened by 3 bases and J by 8 bases, with 13 bases between the two germline ends. Germline CDR1 is SQVTM and CDR2 is ANQGSEA. The CDR3 sequence is 12 residues long. CDR3 in amino acids: CSVDFQVWGYTF. The CDR3 DNA is TGCAGCGTTGATTTTCAGGTTTGGGGCTACACCTTC.

The chain has TRBV13 and TRBJ2-2; D is perhaps TRBD1 or TRBD2 (5 bases each). Germline-derived CDR1 and CDR2 are PRHDT and FYEKMQ (reference sequence). Trimming removed 5 bases at V and 6 bases at J, with 7 bases between. CDR3 size: 12 residues. CDR3 amino acids: CASSRGAGELFF. In DNA, the CDR3 is TGTGCCAGCAGCAGGGGAGCCGGGGAGCTGTTTTTT. Full variable domain (remainder filled in from reference TRBV13 and TRBJ2-2): AAGVIQSPRHLIKEKRETATLKCYPIPRHDTVYWYQQGPGQDPQFLISFYEKMQSDKGSIPDRFSAQQFSDYHSELNMSSLELGDSALYFCASSRGAGELFFGEGSRLTVL.

V and J are TRBV5-4 and TRBJ2-7; 13 bases fit TRBD2. The V and J ends lost 1 base and 1 base, in that order; junction bases with no gene match: 11. Germline V lookup: CDR1 SGHNT, CDR2 YYREEE (reference sequence). This CDR3 has 19 residues. CDR3 DNA sequence: TGTGCCAGCAGCTTGTTGATGGGACTAGCGGGAAATCGATCCTACGAGCAGTACTTC. This codes for CASSLLMGLAGNRSYEQYF.

This clone was seen a few times. The same CDR3 arises from other DNA sequences in this sample as well. The chain employs TRBV2 and TRBJ1-2; TRBD1 might be the D (5 bases). V lost 4 bases and J 4 bases, leaving 7 bases between the germline ends. Germline V gives CDR1 SNHLY, CDR2 FYNNEI. This CDR3 region has 12 residues. CDR3 loop: CASSGDSYGYTF. For the CDR3, the DNA is TGTGCCAGCAGTGGAGACAGCTATGGCTACACCTTC.

Written as DNA, the CDR3 is TGCGCCAGCAGCTTCCCCCTTAGGACAGGGAGGAAGAATGGCTACACCTTC. Translating it yields CASSFPLRTGRKNGYTF. The V gene is TRBV5-1, the J gene TRBJ1-2; 8 nucleotides agree with TRBD1. The CDR3 runs to 17 residues. Germline CDR1 SGHRS, CDR2 YFSETQ. V was clipped by 2 bases and J by 6 bases; unmatched bases: 15.

Of note for this clone: The junction does not match germline at one end; this may be a read error. The gene calls are TRBV5-1 and TRBJ1-3; D gene uncertain. Germline V gene lookup returns CDR1 SGHRS and CDR2 YFSETQ. This CDR3 has 14 amino acids. CDR3 amino acids: CASSLGVSGDTIYF. In DNA, the CDR3 is TGCGCCAGCAGCTTAGGAGTCTCTGGAGACACCATATATTTT.

The V and J genes are TRBV28 and TRBJ1-1; the D is unclear. The V end lost 1 base, the J end lost 1 base, and 22 bases lay between the germline ends. Germline V gene data show CDR1 as MDHEN and CDR2 as SYDVKM. The CDR3 contains 19 residues. CDR3 protein: CASSLLGATGGIPNTEAFF. The CDR3 bases are TGTGCCAGCAGTTTATTAGGAGCTACGGGCGGAATACCGAACACTGAAGCTTTCTTT.

The DNA of the CDR3 is TGTGCCAGCAGCCCCCGGGGTAGCTCCTACAATGAGCAGTTCTTC. Residues: CASSPRGSSYNEQFF. The genes are TRBV7-9 and TRBJ2-1, with a tentative D call TRBD2 (5 bases). V was trimmed by 5 bases and J by 0 bases, leaving 11 bases between them. The CDR3 has 15 residues. Germline-derived CDR1 and CDR2 are SEHNR and FQNEAQ (reference sequence).

The CDR3 DNA reads TGTGCCAGTAGTAAGGGACACATGAATTCACCCCTCCACTTT. The encoded protein is CASSKGHMNSPLHF. The chain couples TRBV19 to TRBJ1-6; weak D call: TRBD1 (6 bases). From germline, CDR1 is LNHDA and CDR2 SQIVND (reference sequence). V lost 4 bases to trimming and J lost 7 bases, with 11 bases between them. The CDR3 contains 14 residues. Based on the CDR3 plus reference TRBV19 and TRBJ1-6, the full variable domain is DGGITQSPKYLFRKEGQNVTLSCEQNLNHDAMYWYRQDPGQGLRLIYYSQIVNDFQKGDIAEGYSVSREKKESFPLTVTSAQKNPTAFYLCASSKGHMNSPLHFGNGTRLTVT.

The V call is TRBV4-2, the J call TRBJ2-1, with TRBD2 as a possible D gene (6 bases). This CDR3 has 15 amino acids. The V gene lost 2 bases and the J gene lost 12 bases, with 20 bases spanning the gap. Germline V gene sequence: CDR1 LGHNA, CDR2 YNFKEQ. CDR3 sequence: CASSQRTEGGVAQFF. The CDR3, as DNA: TGTGCCAGCAGCCAACGAACTGAAGGCGGGGTAGCGCAGTTCTTC.

The V call is TRBV5-4, the J call TRBJ2-5; no clear D. Germline-derived CDR1 and CDR2 are SGHNT and YYREEE (reference sequence). The CDR3 runs 13 residues. Trimming shortened V by 4 bases and J by 7 bases, and 14 bases separated the two germline ends. CDR3 sequence: CASSPPPPGTQYF. The CDR3, as DNA: TGTGCCAGCAGCCCACCCCCCCCGGGGACCCAGTACTTC.

CDR3 sequence: CASSTSSGSHEQYF. The CDR3 DNA sequence: TGTGCCAGCAGTACCTCTAGCGGGAGCCACGAGCAGTACTTC. The genes are TRBV6-6 and TRBJ2-7, with 10 bases fitting TRBD2. In germline, CDR1 is MNHNY, CDR2 SVGAGI (reference sequence). The length of the CDR3 is 14 residues. V lost 5 bases and J lost 5; bases outside the gene matches: 6.

V is TRBV9 and J is TRBJ2-2; the D gene could be TRBD1 or TRBD2 (6 bases each). Germline CDR1 and CDR2: SGDLS and YYNGEE. The V gene lost 4 bases and the J gene lost 8 bases, with 12 bases spanning the gap. The CDR3 extends over 13 amino acids. CDR3 residues: CASSSRGQGELFF. DNA of the CDR3: TGTGCCAGCAGCTCCCGGGGGCAAGGGGAGCTGTTTTTT. Using reference TRBV9 and TRBJ2-2 for the parts outside the CDR3, the full variable domain is DSGVTQTPKHLITATGQRVTLRCSPRSGDLSVYWYQQSLDQGLQFLIQYYNGEERAKGNILERFSAQQFPDLHSELNLSSLELGDSALYFCASSSRGQGELFFGEGSRLTVL.

J is TRBJ2-5 and V is TRBV19; TRBD2 agrees at 9 bases. After removal of 3 bases from V and 4 bases from J, the junction contained 12 bases not matched to a gene. Germline V gene data show CDR1 as LNHDA and CDR2 as SQIVND (reference sequence). The CDR3 contains 17 residues. The CDR3 sequence is CASSISGSAFGGETQYF. The CDR3 DNA reads as TGTGCCAGTAGTATTAGCGGGAGTGCATTTGGAGGAGAGACCCAGTACTTC.

V gene TRBV30 combines with J gene TRBJ2-5; 12 nucleotides line up with TRBD2. Unmatched junction bases numbered 6, after V lost 0 bases and J lost 1 base. Germline-derived CDR1 and CDR2 are GTSNPN and SVGIG (reference sequence). The CDR3 is 17 residues long. The CDR3 region has the DNA TGTGCCTGGAGTGTAGGACTAGCGGGAACCTCCCAAGAGACCCAGTACTTC. It encodes CAWSVGLAGTSQETQYF.

This rearrangement joins TRBV18 to TRBJ1-1; the D gene is possibly TRBD1 (5 bases). Per germline, CDR1 KGHSH and CDR2 LQKENI. The CDR3 length is 14 residues. The V gene lost 1 base and the J gene lost 0 bases, with 6 bases spanning the gap. The CDR3, as DNA: TGTGCCAGCTCACCACGACAGATGAACACTGAAGCTTTCTTT. It is translated as CASSPRQMNTEAFF.

The chain carries TRBV7-2 and TRBJ2-5; TRBD2 matches 7 bases. Trimming removed 1 base from V and 5 bases from J; junction bases left unmatched: 4. This CDR3 comprises 14 residues. Germline lookup yields CDR1 SGHTA and CDR2 FQGNSA. The CDR3 loop reads CASSLGAGAETQYF. CDR3 nucleotides: TGTGCCAGCAGCTTAGGCGCGGGAGCGGAGACCCAGTACTTC.

The genes are TRBV28 and TRBJ1-2; 7 positions match TRBD1. Germline V gives CDR1 MDHEN, CDR2 SYDVKM. This CDR3 has 14 amino acids. Germline trimming cut 6 bases from V and 7 bases from J; bases unmatched to any gene: 11. CDR3 protein: CASRQGERISGYTF. CDR3 coding DNA: TGTGCCAGCAGGCAGGGGGAACGGATCTCTGGCTACACCTTC.

CDR3 region: CASSYGQIYGYTF. In nucleotides, the CDR3 is TGTGCCAGCAGCTATGGACAGATCTATGGCTACACCTTC. The chain combines TRBV5-4 with TRBJ1-2; tentative D call: TRBD1 (6 bases). V dropped 3 bases and J dropped 4 bases, with 10 bases sitting between them. There are 13 residues in the CDR3. Germline assignment: CDR1 SGHNT and CDR2 YYREEE (reference sequence).

V is TRBV15 and J is TRBJ2-1; 8 bases match TRBD2. Trimming removed 5 bases from V and 6 bases from J; junction bases left unmatched: 9. This CDR3 spans 15 amino acids. Germline assignment: CDR1 LNHNV and CDR2 YYDKDF (reference sequence). The CDR3 region has the DNA TGTGCCACCAGCCCCTCGGCTAGCGGGTTCAATGAGCAGTTCTTC. This sequence encodes CATSPSASGFNEQFF.

J is TRBJ1-1 and V is TRBV7-2; the D is unclear. V lost 3 bases to trimming and J lost 2 bases, with 7 bases between them. There are 13 residues in the CDR3. Germline V gene data show CDR1 as SGHTA and CDR2 as FQGNSA. The CDR3 loop reads CASSFRENTEAFF. DNA of the CDR3: TGTGCCAGCAGCTTTAGGGAAAACACTGAAGCTTTCTTT.

J is TRBJ1-2 and V is TRBV5-1, with D tentatively TRBD1 (6 bases). There are 14 residues in the CDR3. Germline CDR1 and CDR2: SGHRS and YFSETQ. V was clipped by 1 base and J by 6 bases, with 13 bases between them. The DNA for the CDR3 is TGCGCCAGCAGCTTGTCGGCAGGGGCGGATGGCTACACCTTC. As protein: CASSLSAGADGYTF. Full variable domain (missing parts from reference TRBV5-1 and TRBJ1-2): KAGVTQTPRYLIKTRGQQVTLSCSPISGHRSVSWYQQTPGQGLQFLFEYFSETQRNKGNFPGRFSGRQFSNSRSEMNVSTLELGDSALYLCASSLSAGADGYTFGSGTRLTVV.

This chain uses TRBV7-2 with TRBJ2-7; tentatively, D is TRBD2 (5 bases). Germline V gene data show CDR1 as SGHTA and CDR2 as FQGNSA. V lost 2 bases to trimming and J lost 4 bases, with 18 bases between them. The CDR3 contains 16 residues. The CDR3 bases are TGTGCCAGCAGCTTAAGGACTCCCTCCCTCAGTTACGAGCAGTACTTC. Protein: CASSLRTPSLSYEQYF.

This chain uses TRBV5-1 with TRBJ1-2; 10 nucleotides line up with TRBD1. CDR3 size: 14 residues. Germline V lookup: CDR1 SGHRS, CDR2 YFSETQ. With V trimmed by 5 bases and J by 6 bases, 7 bases remained unmatched. The chain's CDR3 is CASRFWTGGDGYTF. Here the CDR3 DNA reads TGCGCCAGCAGGTTTTGGACAGGGGGTGATGGCTACACCTTC.

The rearrangement uses TRBV21-1 and TRBJ1-1; the table's D call of TRBD1 was not tested on the DNA. TRBV21-1 is described as a pseudogene. The CDR3 sequence is 15 residues long. CDR3 sequence (DNA): TGTGCCAGCAGCACCATACAGGGGGCCGACACTGAAGCTTTCTTT. Translated: CASSTIQGADTEAFF.

The chain has TRBV5-6 and TRBJ1-1; D perhaps matches TRBD1 (6 bases). The V end was cut by 3 bases, the J end by 10 bases, with 22 bases between. Germline V CDR1 and CDR2: SGHDT, YYEEEE. The CDR3 runs to 15 residues. CDR3 nucleotide sequence: TGTGCCAGCAGCTGGTCCGGGACACCAAGTCTGGGAGCTTTCTTT. Amino acid sequence: CASSWSGTPSLGAFF.

The rearrangement joins TRBV19 to TRBJ1-5; 10 positions agree with TRBD1. From germline, CDR1 is LNHDA and CDR2 SQIVND (reference sequence). V was pared by 7 bases and J by 5 bases, with 5 bases of the junction left unmatched. This CDR3 contains 14 residues. The CDR3 loop reads CASNTGQGYQPQHF. CDR3 bases: TGTGCCAGTAACACGGGACAGGGGTATCAGCCCCAGCATTTT.

The rearrangement links TRBV7-7 to TRBJ2-7, with 9 bases that match TRBD2. CDR3 length: 15 amino acids. V was clipped by 5 bases and J by 0 bases; unmatched bases: 5. Germline loops: CDR1 SSHAT, CDR2 FNYEAQ (reference sequence). CDR3 in amino acids: CASSPRLAASYEQYF. The CDR3 region has the DNA TGTGCCAGCAGCCCGAGACTAGCGGCCTCCTACGAGCAGTACTTC. Drawing the rest from reference TRBV7-7 and TRBJ2-7, the complete variable domain is GAGVSQSPRYKVTKRGQDVTLRCDPISSHATLYWYQQALGQGPEFLTYFNYEAQPDKSGLPSDRFSAERPEGSISTLTIQRTEQRDSAMYRCASSPRLAASYEQYFGPGTRLTVT.

The V gene is TRBV25-1, the J gene TRBJ1-1; a weak D match, TRBD1 (5 bases). The CDR3 is made up of 16 amino acids. The germline V and J ends were trimmed by 3 bases and 1 base, with 15 bases remaining between them. Looked up from germline, CDR1 is MGHDK and CDR2 is SYGVNS. The CDR3 here is CASSDSGTGKNTEAFF. Here the CDR3 DNA reads TGTGCCAGCAGTGACTCCGGGACCGGGAAGAACACTGAAGCTTTCTTT.

This clone was seen only a few times. The chain uses TRBV7-2 and TRBJ2-7, with D hard to call. Germline CDR1 reads SGHTA; CDR2 reads FQGNSA. This CDR3 has 12 residues. Trimming shortened V by 5 bases and J by 0 bases, and 5 bases separated the two germline ends. CDR3 in DNA: TGTGCCAGCAGCCAAAGCTCCTACGAGCAGTACTTC. It codes for CASSQSSYEQYF. Supplemented by reference TRBV7-2 and TRBJ2-7, the full variable domain reads GAGVSQSPSNKVTEKGKDVELRCDPISGHTALYWYRQSLGQGLEFLIYFQGNSAPDKSGLPSDRFSAERTGGSVSTLTIQRTQQEDSAVYLCASSQSSYEQYFGPGTRLTVT.